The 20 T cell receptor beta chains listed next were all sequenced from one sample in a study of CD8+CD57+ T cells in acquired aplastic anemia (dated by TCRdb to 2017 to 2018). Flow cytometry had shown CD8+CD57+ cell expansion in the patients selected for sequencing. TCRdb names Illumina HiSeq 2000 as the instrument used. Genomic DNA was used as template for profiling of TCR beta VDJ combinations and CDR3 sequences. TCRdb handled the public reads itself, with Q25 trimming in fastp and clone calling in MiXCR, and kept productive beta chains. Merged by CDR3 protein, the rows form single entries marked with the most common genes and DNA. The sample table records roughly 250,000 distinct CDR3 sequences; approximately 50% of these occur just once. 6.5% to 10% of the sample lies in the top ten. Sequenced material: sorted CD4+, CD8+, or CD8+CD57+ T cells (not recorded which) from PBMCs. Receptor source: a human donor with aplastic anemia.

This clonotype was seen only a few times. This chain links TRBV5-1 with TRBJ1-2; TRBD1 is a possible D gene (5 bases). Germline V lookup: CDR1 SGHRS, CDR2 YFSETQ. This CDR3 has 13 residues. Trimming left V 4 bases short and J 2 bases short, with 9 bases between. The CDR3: CASSAQANYGYTF. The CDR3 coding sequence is TGCGCCAGCAGCGCACAGGCGAACTATGGCTACACCTTC.

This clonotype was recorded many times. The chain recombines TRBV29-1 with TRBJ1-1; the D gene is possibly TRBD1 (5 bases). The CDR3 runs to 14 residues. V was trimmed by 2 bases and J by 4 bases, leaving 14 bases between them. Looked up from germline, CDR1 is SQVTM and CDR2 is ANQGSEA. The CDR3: CSVESPGGATEAFF. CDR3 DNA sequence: TGCAGCGTTGAATCTCCGGGGGGTGCCACTGAAGCTTTCTTT.

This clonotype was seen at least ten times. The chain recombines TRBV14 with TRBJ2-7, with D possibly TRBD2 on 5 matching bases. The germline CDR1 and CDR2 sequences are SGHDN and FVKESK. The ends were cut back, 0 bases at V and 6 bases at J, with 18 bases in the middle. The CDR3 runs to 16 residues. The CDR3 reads CASSQDLPDFSREQYF. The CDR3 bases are TGTGCCAGCAGCCAAGACCTCCCGGACTTTTCCCGCGAGCAGTACTTC.

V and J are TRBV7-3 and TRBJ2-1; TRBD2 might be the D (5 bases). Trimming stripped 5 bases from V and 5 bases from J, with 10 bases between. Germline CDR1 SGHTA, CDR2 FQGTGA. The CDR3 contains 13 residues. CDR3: CASSQDGDNEQFF. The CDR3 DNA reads TGTGCCAGCAGCCAGGACGGGGACAATGAGCAGTTCTTC.

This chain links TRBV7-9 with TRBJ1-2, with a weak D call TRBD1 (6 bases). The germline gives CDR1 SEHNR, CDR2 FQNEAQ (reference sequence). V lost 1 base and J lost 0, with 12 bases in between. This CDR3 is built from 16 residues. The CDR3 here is CASSLEQGPTNYGYTF. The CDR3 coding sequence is TGTGCCAGCAGCTTAGAGCAGGGGCCTACTAACTATGGCTACACCTTC.

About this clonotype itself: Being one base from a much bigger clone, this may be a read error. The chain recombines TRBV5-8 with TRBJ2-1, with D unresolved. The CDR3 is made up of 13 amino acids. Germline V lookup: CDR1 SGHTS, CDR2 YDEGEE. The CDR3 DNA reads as TGTGCCAGCAGCTTGCGGCAGATCAATGAGCAGTCCTTC. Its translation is CASSLRQINEQSF.

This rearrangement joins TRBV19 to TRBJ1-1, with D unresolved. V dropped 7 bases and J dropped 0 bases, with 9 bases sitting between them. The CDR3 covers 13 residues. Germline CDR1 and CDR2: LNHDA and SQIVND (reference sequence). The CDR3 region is CASKMEMNTEAFF. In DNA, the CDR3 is TGTGCCAGTAAGATGGAGATGAACACTGAAGCTTTCTTT.

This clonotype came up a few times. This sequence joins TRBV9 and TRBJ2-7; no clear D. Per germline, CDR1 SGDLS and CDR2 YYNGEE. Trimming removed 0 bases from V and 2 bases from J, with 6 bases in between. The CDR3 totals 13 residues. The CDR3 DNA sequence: TGTGCCAGCAGCGTAGGACCCACCTACGAGCAGTACTTC. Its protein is CASSVGPTYEQYF.

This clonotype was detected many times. The CDR3 DNA reads TGCGCCAGCAGCTTTGGGAGGGGGCGATCATGCCAGCCCCAGCATTTT. It specifies CASSFGRGRSCQPQHF. The genes are TRBV5-1 and TRBJ1-5, with 7 bases identical to TRBD1. Germline values: CDR1 SGHRS, CDR2 YFSETQ. Losses at the gene ends were 2 bases for V and 7 bases for J; bases not matched to a gene: 12. The CDR3 has 16 amino acids.

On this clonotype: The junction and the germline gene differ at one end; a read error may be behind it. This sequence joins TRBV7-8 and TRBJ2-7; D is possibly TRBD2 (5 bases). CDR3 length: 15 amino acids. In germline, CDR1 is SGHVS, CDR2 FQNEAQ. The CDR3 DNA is TGTGCCAGCAGTTTAGGACTTAGAGAGGCCTACGAGCAGTACTTC. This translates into CASSLGLREAYEQYF.

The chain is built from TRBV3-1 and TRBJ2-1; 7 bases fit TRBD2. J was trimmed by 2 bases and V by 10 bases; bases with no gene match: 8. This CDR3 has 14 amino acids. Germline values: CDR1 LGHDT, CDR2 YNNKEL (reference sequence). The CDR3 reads CATKQRGAYNEQFF. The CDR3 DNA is TGTGCCACCAAGCAGCGGGGAGCCTACAATGAGCAGTTCTTC.

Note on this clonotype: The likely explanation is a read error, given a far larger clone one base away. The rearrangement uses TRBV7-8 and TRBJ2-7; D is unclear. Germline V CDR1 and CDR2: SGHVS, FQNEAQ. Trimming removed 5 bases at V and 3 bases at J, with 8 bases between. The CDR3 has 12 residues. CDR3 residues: CASSGVSYEQYF. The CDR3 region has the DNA TGTGCCAGCAGCGGAGTCAGCTACGAGCAGTACTTC.

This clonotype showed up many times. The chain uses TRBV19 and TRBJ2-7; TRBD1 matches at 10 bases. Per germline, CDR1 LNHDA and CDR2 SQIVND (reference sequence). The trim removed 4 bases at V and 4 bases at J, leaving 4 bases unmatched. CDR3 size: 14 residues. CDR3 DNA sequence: TGTGCCAGTAGTACCGGGACAGGGGCTTACGAGCAGTACTTC. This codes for CASSTGTGAYEQYF.

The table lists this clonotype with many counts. The CDR3 is CATSDLSGNTGELFF. CDR3 sequence (DNA): TGTGCCACCAGTGATTTGTCGGGGAACACCGGGGAGCTGTTTTTT. The V and J genes are TRBV24-1 and TRBJ2-2; D remains ambiguous. Germline-derived CDR1 and CDR2 are KGHDR and SFDVKD. This CDR3 has 15 amino acids. Between the trimmed V and J ends, which lost 0 bases and 1 base, there was a span of 5 bases.

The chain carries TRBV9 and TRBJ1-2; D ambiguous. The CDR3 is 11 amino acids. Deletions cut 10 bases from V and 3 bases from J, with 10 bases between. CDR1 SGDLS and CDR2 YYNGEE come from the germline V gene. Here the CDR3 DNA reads TGTGCCTTCCCCTATGACTATGGCTACACCTTC. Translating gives CAFPYDYGYTF.

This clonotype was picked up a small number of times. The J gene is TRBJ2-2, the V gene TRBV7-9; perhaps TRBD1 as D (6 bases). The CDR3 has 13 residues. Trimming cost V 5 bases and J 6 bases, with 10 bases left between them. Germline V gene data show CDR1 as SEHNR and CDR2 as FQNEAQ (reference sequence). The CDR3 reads CASSAQGPGELFF. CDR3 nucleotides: TGTGCCAGCAGCGCACAGGGTCCCGGGGAGCTGTTTTTT.

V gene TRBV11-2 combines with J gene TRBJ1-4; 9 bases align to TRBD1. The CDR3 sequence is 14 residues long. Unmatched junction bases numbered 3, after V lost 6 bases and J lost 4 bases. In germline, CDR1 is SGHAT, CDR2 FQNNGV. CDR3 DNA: TGTGCCAGCAGTTCGACAGGGGGTAATGAAAAACTGTTTTTT. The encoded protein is CASSSTGGNEKLFF.

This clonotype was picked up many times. The CDR3: CASSVEGLAGGASSYNEQFF. The DNA of the CDR3 is TGTGCCAGCAGCGTAGAGGGTCTAGCGGGGGGCGCGAGCTCCTACAATGAGCAGTTCTTC. The chain couples TRBV9 to TRBJ2-1; 11 bases line up with TRBD2. CDR1 and CDR2 (germline): SGDLS, YYNGEE. The junction had 11 bases not matched to a gene; V was cut back by 0 bases and J by 0 bases. This CDR3 comprises 20 residues. Looking up the rest from reference TRBV9 and TRBJ2-1 gives the full variable domain: DSGVTQTPKHLITATGQRVTLRCSPRSGDLSVYWYQQSLDQGLQFLIQYYNGEERAKGNILERFSAQQFPDLHSELNLSSLELGDSALYFCASSVEGLAGGASSYNEQFFGPGTRLTVL.

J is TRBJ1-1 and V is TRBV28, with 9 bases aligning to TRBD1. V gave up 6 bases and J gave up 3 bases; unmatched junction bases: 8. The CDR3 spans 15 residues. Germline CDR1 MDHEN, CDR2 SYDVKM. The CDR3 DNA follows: TGTGCCAGCAGGAGGGGACAGGGTAGCGACACTGAAGCTTTCTTT. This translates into CASRRGQGSDTEAFF.

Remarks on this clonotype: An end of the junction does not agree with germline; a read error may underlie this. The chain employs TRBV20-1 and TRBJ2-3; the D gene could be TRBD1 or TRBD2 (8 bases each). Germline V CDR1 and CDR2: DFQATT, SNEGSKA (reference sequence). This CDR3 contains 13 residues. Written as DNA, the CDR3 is TGCAGTGCGGTGGAGCGGGGGACAGGTACGCAGTATTTT. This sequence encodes CSAVERGTGTQYF.